What follows are 28 T cell receptor beta chains derived from one specimen sequenced in a study of CD8+ T cells in alopecia areata (dated by TCRdb to 2017 to 2018). The time point label of this sample denotes: baseline before oral tofacitinib. To prepare the library, the immunoSEQ multiplex PCR assay was applied. RNA was extracted from all samples and reverse transcribed into cDNA as template for TCR sequencing. TCRdb retrieved this table from immuneACCESS and kept in-frame rearrangements only. Not all clones are present; in checked studies, unresolved V genes account for under half, and no reason is known for the remainder. The sample has about 140,000 clones on record, about 60% of them singletons. About 6% of the sample is in the top ten clones. Specimen: CD4+ T cells sorted from blood, collected at week 0. All receptors come from a human donor with alopecia areata.

This clone was observed a few times. CDR3 nucleotides: TGTGCCAGCAGCCGAGGGTGGGGCGGGAGCACTGAAGCTTTCTTT. Its protein is CASSRGWGGSTEAFF. The V and J genes are TRBV14 and TRBJ1-1; possibly TRBD1 for D (5 bases). From germline, CDR1 is SGHDN and CDR2 FVKESK. V gave up 4 bases and J gave up 4 bases, with 16 bases separating them. CDR3 size: 15 residues.

Here the CDR3 reads CASSPVREGYEQYF. CDR3 nucleotide sequence: TGCGCCAGCAGCCCAGTCAGAGAGGGCTACGAGCAGTACTTC. The chain links TRBV4-1 to TRBJ2-7; D might be TRBD2 (5 bases). The length of the CDR3 is 14 residues. The germline V gene encodes CDR1 MGHRA and CDR2 YSYEKL. V was cut by 4 bases and J by 3 bases, with 13 bases left in between.

This chain joins TRBV27 and TRBJ2-5; maybe TRBD1 (6 bases). CDR3 size: 13 residues. Germline loops: CDR1 MNHEY, CDR2 SMNVEV (reference sequence). Between the trimmed V and J ends, which lost 8 bases and 7 bases, there was a span of 17 bases. The CDR3 bases are TGTGCCAGCCAACAAACAGGGTACGGGACCCAGTACTTC. Its translation: CASQQTGYGTQYF.

CDR3 bases: TGTGCCAGTCAAAGGACAGGGTCGGACGAGCAGTACTTC. Amino acid sequence: CASQRTGSDEQYF. J is TRBJ2-7 and V is TRBV19; TRBD1 matches at 8 bases. The CDR3 is 13 residues long. With V trimmed by 8 bases and J by 5 bases, 8 bases remained unmatched. From germline, CDR1 is LNHDA and CDR2 SQIVND (reference sequence).

This clone occurred a few times. The rearrangement joins TRBV4-1 to TRBJ2-1, with TRBD2 matching over 8 bases. Per germline, CDR1 MGHRA and CDR2 YSYEKL. The length of the CDR3 is 18 residues. Unmatched junction bases numbered 16, after V lost 4 bases and J lost 5 bases. This CDR3 is CASSPSRKDSGVDNEQFF. The CDR3 DNA sequence: TGCGCCAGCAGCCCCAGCCGCAAGGATAGCGGGGTCGACAATGAGCAGTTCTTC.

A few counts support this clone. The gene calls are TRBV9 and TRBJ1-2, with D unclear. Germline loops: CDR1 SGDLS, CDR2 YYNGEE. The CDR3 is 12 amino acids. V lost 2 bases, J lost 2 bases, and 4 bases lay in between. The CDR3 region is CASSVDNYGYTF. CDR3 DNA: TGTGCCAGCAGCGTGGACAACTATGGCTACACCTTC.

V is TRBV23-1 and J is TRBJ1-2; TRBD1 is a possible D gene (6 bases). TRBV23-1 is assigned to the ORF class and has an uncertain function. The CDR3 has 16 amino acids. V was pared by 6 bases and J by 5 bases, with 22 bases between. This CDR3 is CASSLLQGPVGYGYTF. DNA for the CDR3: TGCGCCAGCAGCCTTCTTCAGGGGCCGGTAGGATATGGCTACACCTTC.

The chain uses TRBV4-1 and TRBJ2-4; D possibly corresponds to TRBD1 (6 bases). The CDR3 is made up of 19 amino acids. The germline V gene has CDR1 MGHRA and CDR2 YSYEKL. Trimming stripped 2 bases from V and 0 bases from J, with 20 bases between. CDR3 amino acids: CASSQPYRQAPVAKNIQYF. DNA for the CDR3: TGCGCCAGCAGCCAACCCTATCGACAGGCTCCAGTAGCCAAAAACATTCAGTACTTC.

The chain has TRBV2 and TRBJ1-5; D possibly corresponds to TRBD1 (5 bases). The germline gives CDR1 SNHLY, CDR2 FYNNEI. V lost 3 bases to trimming and J lost 9 bases, with 15 bases between them. This CDR3 region has 14 residues. CDR3 loop: CASSDRAPHWPQHF. DNA for the CDR3: TGTGCCAGCAGTGACAGGGCCCCCCACTGGCCCCAGCATTTT. The variable domain in full, with the rest retrieved from reference TRBV2 and TRBJ1-5, is EPEVTQTPSHQVTQMGQEVILRCVPISNHLYFYWYRQILGQKVEFLVSFYNNEISEKSEIFDDQFSVERPDGSNFTLKIRSTKLEDSAMYFCASSDRAPHWPQHFGDGTRLSIL.

The gene calls are TRBV2 and TRBJ2-7; D is ambiguous. Trimming cost V 5 bases and J 2 bases, with 7 bases left between them. Germline loops: CDR1 SNHLY, CDR2 FYNNEI. The length of the CDR3 is 12 residues. The CDR3 DNA reads as TGTGCCAGCAGTTATACCCCCTACGAGCAGTACTTC. Protein: CASSYTPYEQYF.

The chain has TRBV23-1 and TRBJ2-1; the D gene is possibly TRBD1 (6 bases). TRBV23-1 is an open reading frame, and its role is uncertain. This CDR3 is built from 16 residues. Trimming took off 9 bases at V and 3 bases at J, with 21 bases between the two ends. The CDR3 here is CARPQSGQGIYNEQFF. In nucleotides, the CDR3 is TGCGCCAGACCACAGTCAGGGCAGGGGATCTACAATGAGCAGTTCTTC.

The chain recombines TRBV25-1 with TRBJ1-1; D is unresolved. This CDR3 has 13 amino acids. CDR1 MGHDK and CDR2 SYGVNS come from the germline V gene. Deletions cut 7 bases from V and 1 base from J, with 10 bases between. The CDR3 here is CASKSSGNTEAFF. CDR3 coding DNA: TGTGCCAGCAAGTCGAGTGGGAACACTGAAGCTTTCTTT.

The sample holds a few counts of this clone. The chain links TRBV2 to TRBJ2-1; the match to TRBD1 covers 9 bases. The V gene's germline CDR1 is SNHLY and CDR2 FYNNEI. CDR3 size: 14 residues. V trimming: 6 bases; J trimming: 11 bases; junction bases outside the gene matches: 11. DNA for the CDR3: TGTGCCAGCAGAGTGGGGGACAGGGAAATAAAGCAGTTCTTC. Residues: CASRVGDREIKQFF.

V usage is TRBV20-1 and J usage is TRBJ2-2; D call uncertain. The CDR3 consists of 11 residues. Germline CDR1 reads DFQATT; CDR2 reads SNEGSKA (reference sequence). Deletions cut 3 bases from V and 5 bases from J, with 4 bases between. Written as DNA, the CDR3 is TGCAGTGCTAGGGGTACCGGGGAGCTGTTTTTT. Amino acid sequence: CSARGTGELFF.

The chain carries TRBV6-5 and TRBJ1-6; unclear D gene. The germline V and J ends were trimmed by 7 bases and 1 base, with 8 bases remaining between them. This CDR3 spans 14 amino acids. In germline, CDR1 is MNHEY, CDR2 SVGAGI. DNA of the CDR3: TGTGCCAGCACTGAGGGATCCTATAATTCACCCCTCCACTTT. Protein: CASTEGSYNSPLHF.

V gene TRBV6-5 combines with J gene TRBJ2-5; TRBD1 might be the D (5 bases). CDR1 MNHEY and CDR2 SVGAGI come from the germline V gene. V was cut by 0 bases and J by 2 bases, with 13 bases left in between. This CDR3 region has 16 residues. The DNA of the CDR3 is TGTGCCAGCAGTTACTCGGGGCATTGGGGTCAAGAGACCCAGTACTTC. This translates into CASSYSGHWGQETQYF.

The chain links TRBV10-2 to TRBJ1-1, with 10 bases aligning to TRBD1. Germline V gene lookup returns CDR1 WSHSY and CDR2 SAAADI. V lost 4 bases to trimming and J lost 6 bases; unmatched junction nucleotides: 2. CDR3 size: 13 residues. This CDR3 reads CASSVGQGAEAFF. The CDR3 nucleotides are TGCGCCAGCAGTGTTGGACAGGGGGCTGAAGCTTTCTTT.

In this sample, this clone turned up once. The CDR3 here is CASTQTRDSGYEQYF. The CDR3 DNA sequence: TGTGCCAGCACCCAAACCCGGGACTCCGGATACGAGCAGTACTTC. The chain has TRBV6-5 and TRBJ2-7, with D possibly TRBD2 on 6 matching bases. The CDR3 spans 15 residues. Trimming left V 7 bases short and J 4 bases short, with 20 bases between. From germline, CDR1 is MNHEY and CDR2 SVGAGI.

This clone turned up a few times. The chain carries TRBV6-6 and TRBJ1-2; TRBD1 agrees at 8 bases. The germline CDR1 and CDR2 sequences are MNHNY and SVGAGI (reference sequence). V was clipped by 6 bases and J by 5 bases; unmatched bases: 11. CDR3 length: 15 residues. The CDR3 coding sequence is TGTGCCAGCAGACCCGGACAGGGCGGGAGGTATGGCTACACCTTC. Protein product: CASRPGQGGRYGYTF.

This clone came up a few times. The chain has TRBV27 and TRBJ1-2; D is possibly TRBD1 (5 bases). V was pared by 0 bases and J by 6 bases, with 14 bases between. The CDR3 covers 15 residues. In germline, CDR1 is MNHEY, CDR2 SMNVEV (reference sequence). CDR3 amino acids: CASSLSKTLGDGYTF. The CDR3 nucleotides read TGTGCCAGCAGTTTATCGAAGACGCTGGGGGATGGCTACACCTTC.

The rearrangement links TRBV7-9 to TRBJ2-1, with 11 positions matching TRBD2. Germline V gives CDR1 SEHNR, CDR2 FQNEAQ (reference sequence). V shed 5 bases and J 6 bases; nucleotides not matched to a gene: 6. CDR3 size: 15 residues. For the CDR3, the DNA is TGTGCCAGCAGCACGGGGACTAGCGGATCCAATGAGCAGTTCTTC. The encoded protein is CASSTGTSGSNEQFF. The full variable domain, completed using reference TRBV7-9 and TRBJ2-1, is DTGVSQNPRHKITKRGQNVTFRCDPISEHNRLYWYRQTLGQGPEFLTYFQNEAQLEKSRLLSDRFSAERPKGSFSTLEIQRTEQGDSAMYLCASSTGTSGSNEQFFGPGTRLTVL.

The V and J genes are TRBV27 and TRBJ1-1; tentative D call: TRBD1 (5 bases). The CDR3 consists of 15 residues. Germline V gives CDR1 MNHEY, CDR2 SMNVEV (reference sequence). Trimming took off 7 bases at V and 2 bases at J, with 17 bases between the two ends. The chain's CDR3 is CASTARGRANTEAFF. Written as DNA, the CDR3 is TGTGCCAGCACAGCACGGGGCAGGGCTAACACTGAAGCTTTCTTT.

The rearrangement uses TRBV5-1 and TRBJ1-6, with D possibly TRBD1 on 5 matching bases. Trimming took off 0 bases at V and 10 bases at J, with 14 bases between the two ends. The germline V gene encodes CDR1 SGHRS and CDR2 YFSETQ. The CDR3 loop spans 15 amino acids. The CDR3 bases are TGCGCCAGCAGCTTGGGGCCGACGGGGGTCTCACCCCTCCACTTT. Amino acids: CASSLGPTGVSPLHF.

The chain has TRBV28 and TRBJ1-2, with TRBD1 identical over 11 bases. There are 16 residues in the CDR3. Germline CDR1 and CDR2: MDHEN and SYDVKM. V gave up 4 bases and J gave up 4 bases; unmatched junction bases: 8. CDR3 DNA: TGTGCCAGCAGTTCCAAAAGGACAGGGGGCGTCTATGGCTACACCTTC. As protein: CASSSKRTGGVYGYTF.

This sequence joins TRBV4-2 and TRBJ2-1, with TRBD2 matching over 9 bases. This CDR3 region has 15 residues. Germline V gene data show CDR1 as LGHNA and CDR2 as YNFKEQ. Losses at the gene ends were 1 base for V and 7 bases for J; bases not matched to a gene: 5. The CDR3 bases are TGTGCCAGCAGCCAAGGGGCTAGCGGGGATAATGAGCAGTTCTTC. Protein: CASSQGASGDNEQFF.

The chain recombines TRBV2 with TRBJ2-1; 8 bases match TRBD1. V was clipped by 6 bases and J by 9 bases; unmatched bases: 10. CDR3 length: 14 residues. Germline loops: CDR1 SNHLY, CDR2 FYNNEI. The CDR3 DNA follows: TGTGCCAGCAGCTCGGGGACAGGAGTAGCTGAGCAGTTCTTC. Translating gives CASSSGTGVAEQFF.

The chain couples TRBV11-2 to TRBJ1-1, with D unclear. Germline assignment: CDR1 SGHAT and CDR2 FQNNGV. With 0 bases removed from V and 5 bases from J, the gap between germline ends came to 10 bases. The CDR3 is made up of 14 amino acids. The CDR3 here is CASSLDWRGTEAFF. CDR3 coding DNA: TGTGCCAGCAGCTTAGATTGGCGGGGTACTGAAGCTTTCTTT.

This chain connects TRBV4-2 to TRBJ2-5; 8 bases fit TRBD2. Germline CDR1 LGHNA, CDR2 YNFKEQ. Trimming took 4 bases from V and 5 from J; bases not matched to a gene: 15. This CDR3 contains 17 residues. CDR3 nucleotides: TGTGCCAGCAGCCCGGCGGATCGGGGGGGCCTAGGGGAGACCCAGTACTTC. Translation gives CASSPADRGGLGETQYF.